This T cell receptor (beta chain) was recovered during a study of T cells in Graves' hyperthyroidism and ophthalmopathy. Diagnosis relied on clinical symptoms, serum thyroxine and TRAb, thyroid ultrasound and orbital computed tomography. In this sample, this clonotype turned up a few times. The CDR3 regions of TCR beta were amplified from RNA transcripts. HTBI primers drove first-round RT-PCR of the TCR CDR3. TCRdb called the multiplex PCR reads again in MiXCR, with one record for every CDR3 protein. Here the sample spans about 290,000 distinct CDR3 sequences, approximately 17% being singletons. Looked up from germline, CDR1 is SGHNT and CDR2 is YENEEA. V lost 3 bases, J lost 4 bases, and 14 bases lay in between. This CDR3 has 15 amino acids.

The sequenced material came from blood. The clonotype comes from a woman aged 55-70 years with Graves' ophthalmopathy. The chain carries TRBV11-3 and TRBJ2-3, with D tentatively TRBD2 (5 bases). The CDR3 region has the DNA TGTGCCAGCAGCTTTTCGGGGTATGAGGCAGATACGCAGTATTTT. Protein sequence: CASSFSGYEADTQYF. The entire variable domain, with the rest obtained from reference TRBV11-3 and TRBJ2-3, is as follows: EAGVVQSPRYKIIEKKQPVAFWCNPISGHNTLYWYLQNLGQGPELLIRYENEEAVDDSQLPKDRFSAERLKGVDSTLKIQPAELGDSAVYLCASSFSGYEADTQYFGPGTRLTVL.